This TCR beta chain was identified during a study of immune cell composition in non-small cell lung cancer. With regard to this clone: What it recognizes is unknown.

Study observations and caveats: Clones >0.5% enriched in tumour were rarer in adenocarcinoma (about 35%) than squamous (around 75%).

The CDR3 runs 17 residues. Germline loops: CDR1 LGHNA, CDR2 YSLEER. V was pared by 3 bases and J by 6 bases, with 16 bases of the junction left unmatched. Frozen unsorted single-cell suspensions supplied the genomic DNA. Clones were read by immunoSEQ multiplex PCR, and TCRdb kept only the in-frame ones, dropping some. Among 3,000 to 5,000 clones listed, over 65% were seen once. Sequenced: lung tumor tissue. The V call is TRBV4-3, the J call TRBJ2-7; TRBD2 aligns across 8 bases. The receptor's source is a human donor with non-small cell lung cancer. Here the CDR3 DNA reads TGCGCCAGCAGCCACCCGCTAGCGCGGACTAGCACGATCGAGCAGTACTTC. Translating it yields CASSHPLARTSTIEQYF.